This section outlines one T cell receptor beta chain sequence together with its context. The data belong to a study of blood T cell dynamics during melanoma immunotherapy. Profiling relied on immunoSEQ multiplex PCR, and the TCRdb table lists in-frame clones only, not all of them. Among 10,000 to 13,000 clones listed, roughly 84% were seen once. This CDR3 has 15 residues. The V and J ends lost 5 bases and 0 bases respectively, with 10 bases between them. Germline CDR1 SGHTA, CDR2 FQGNSA. Time point described: week 3, after first cycle of checkpoint inhibitor. Patients had no prior systemic cancer treatment, immunosuppressants or other active cancers.

This rearrangement joins TRBV7-2 to TRBJ1-4, with D uncertain. The origin of this receptor is a human donor with melanoma. The source material was blood, sampled from a patient treated with checkpoint blockade. The CDR3 bases are TGTGCCAGCAGCACCACCCGTGCAACTAATGAAAAACTGTTTTTT. Translated, it gives CASSTTRATNEKLFF.